This record looks at one TCR beta chain sequence and its context. This sample was included in a study of T-cell memory formation after mild COVID-19. Trimming removed 4 bases at V and 0 bases at J, with 20 bases between. The CDR3 length is 18 residues. Germline CDR1 LGHNA, CDR2 YNFKEQ. A single record per CDR3 protein comes from TCRdb applying MiXCR to the 5' RACE reads. The sample has about 610,000 distinct CDR3 sequences, approximately 15% seen once. This clonotype was obtained from an adult woman who had mild COVID-19 (a few samples of this study predate the infection). Cell type and time point are not known. The chain joins TRBV4-2 to TRBJ2-3; a weak D match, TRBD2 (9 bases). The material sequenced was PBMCs or a T cell subset sorted from them (not recorded which). The CDR3 nucleotides are TGTGCCAGCAGCCCCTCAGGGGGCGGGGGGGTTAGCACAGATACGCAGTATTTT. It translates to CASSPSGGGGVSTDTQYF.